This T cell receptor beta chain is from a study of blood T cell repertoires in COVID-19. Germline loops: CDR1 SGHTA, CDR2 FQGNSA. V shed 0 bases and J shed 1 base, with 8 bases lying between them. The CDR3 runs to 15 residues. Assay used: immunoSEQ multiplex PCR; TCRdb lists only in-frame clones, some missing. The table has around 170,000 clones, 88% seen once. The clonotype originates from a woman aged 25 to 39 with acute or convalescent COVID-19. The chain uses TRBV7-2 and TRBJ2-3; D is unresolved. Sample: peripheral blood. CDR3 DNA sequence: TGTGCCAGCAGCTTAGCGCAGGCTGGCACAGATACGCAGTATTTT. It translates to CASSLAQAGTDTQYF.